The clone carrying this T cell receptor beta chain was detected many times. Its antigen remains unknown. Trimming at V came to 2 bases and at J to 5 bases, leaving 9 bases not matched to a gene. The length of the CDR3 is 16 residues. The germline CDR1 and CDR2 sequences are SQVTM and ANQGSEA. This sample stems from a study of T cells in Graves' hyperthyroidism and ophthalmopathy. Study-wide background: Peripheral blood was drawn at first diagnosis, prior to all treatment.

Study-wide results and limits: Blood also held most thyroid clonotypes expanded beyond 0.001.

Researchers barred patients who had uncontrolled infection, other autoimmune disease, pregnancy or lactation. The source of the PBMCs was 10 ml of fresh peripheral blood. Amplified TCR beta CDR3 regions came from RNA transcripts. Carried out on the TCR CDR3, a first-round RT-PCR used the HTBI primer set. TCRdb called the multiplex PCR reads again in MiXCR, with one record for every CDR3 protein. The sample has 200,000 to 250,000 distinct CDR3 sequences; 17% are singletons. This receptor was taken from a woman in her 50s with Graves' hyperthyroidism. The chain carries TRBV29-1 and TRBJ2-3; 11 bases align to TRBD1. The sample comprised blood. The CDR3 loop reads CSVEPGQGVWGDTQYF. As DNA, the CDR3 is TGCAGCGTTGAACCGGGACAGGGGGTCTGGGGAGATACGCAGTATTTT.